These T cell receptor beta chains were read from a single sample in a study of long-term antiretroviral therapy in people with HIV. The method was immunoSEQ multiplex PCR; TCRdb's version includes in-frame clones alone and lacks a portion of them. The sample records 25,000 to 35,000 clones, about 82% being singletons. The source material was unsorted PBMCs, sampled 0.8 years after starting antiretroviral therapy. Source of these receptors: a woman aged 25 to 39 with HIV. Each CDR3 is given with its conserved first and last residue. A D gene is named only where the DNA matches it firmly. Clone size is not always given. Where it is, it says once, few, many or a class for expanded clones.

V gene	D gene	J gene	clone size	CDR3 DNA	CDR3 protein
TRBV19	TRBD1	TRBJ1-2	-	TGTGCCAGTAAGGAGGACAGGGCCCGCAATGGCTACACCTTC	CASKEDRARNGYTF
TRBV4-1	-	TRBJ2-3	once	TGCGCCAGCAGCCCAGCGACGTCAGCCTTTAGCACAGATACGCAGTATTTT	CASSPATSAFSTDTQYF
TRBV5-6	-	TRBJ1-4	-	TGTGCCAGCAGCTTGTGGCCATTAACTAATGAAAAACTGTTTTTT	CASSLWPLTNEKLFF
TRBV30	-	TRBJ1-1	-	TGTGCCTGGACAGACGAGGACACTGAAGCTTTCTTT	CAWTDEDTEAFF
TRBV7-8	TRBD2	TRBJ2-1	-	TGTGCCAGCAGCTCGCTAGCGGGGGCCGCACTTAATGAGCAGTTCTTC	CASSSLAGAALNEQFF
TRBV7-9	-	TRBJ1-1	few	TGTGCCAGCAGCTCCTTCAGGGTGTTGAGCACTGAAGCTTTCTTT	CASSSFRVLSTEAFF
TRBV19	-	TRBJ1-5	-	TGTGCCAGTAGTATAGTTTTCTGGGAGCCCCAGCATTTT	CASSIVFWEPQHF
TRBV4-1	-	TRBJ1-5	-	TGCGCCAGCAGCCAAGGCATACGTCAGCCCCAGCATTTT	CASSQGIRQPQHF
TRBV2	-	TRBJ1-1	once	TGTGCCAGCAGCCCCTTGCGGGGCGGAGCTGAAGCTTTCTTT	CASSPLRGGAEAFF
TRBV14	-	TRBJ2-3	once	TGTGCCAGCAGCCTACAGGCCGGGATCACAGATACGCAGTATTTT	CASSLQAGITDTQYF
TRBV25-1	TRBD1	TRBJ1-4	-	TGTGCCAGCACCGACAGGGGGCTTGAAAAACTGTTTTTT	CASTDRGLEKLFF
TRBV11-2	-	TRBJ1-3	-	TGTGCCAGCAGCCGCGCGGTCGGGATGAGCTCTGGAAACACCATATATTTT	CASSRAVGMSSGNTIYF
TRBV5-5	TRBD1	TRBJ1-1	-	TGTGCCAGCAGCTTGGCACGACAGGGGACCACTGAAGCTTTCTTT	CASSLARQGTTEAFF
TRBV7-9	-	TRBJ1-6	-	TGTGCCAGCAGCTTACAAAGGGCCCAGCTCCACTTT	CASSLQRAQLHF
TRBV6-1	TRBD2	TRBJ2-3	-	TGTGCCAGCAGTCCCGGGAGGGGGGCAGATACGCAGTATTTT	CASSPGRGADTQYF
TRBV5-1	-	TRBJ2-2	-	TGCGCCAGCAGCTTGGGGAACACCGGGGAGCTGTTTTTT	CASSLGNTGELFF
TRBV2	TRBD1	TRBJ1-1	-	TGTGCCAGCAGTGCCGGGACAGGGAACACTGAAGCTTTCTTT	CASSAGTGNTEAFF
TRBV28	TRBD1	TRBJ1-3	-	TGTGCCAGCAGTCCAGGGGGCCTTGGAAACACCATATATTTT	CASSPGGLGNTIYF
TRBV25-1	TRBD2	TRBJ2-2	-	TGTGCCAGCGGGGAACAGCGGGGGAACACCGGGGAGCTGTTTTTT	CASGEQRGNTGELFF
TRBV10-2	-	TRBJ1-1	-	TGCGCCAGCAACGTGGGCGCCTACACTGAAGCTTTCTTT	CASNVGAYTEAFF
TRBV6-1	TRBD1	TRBJ1-2	few	TGTGCCAGCAAATGGGGACAGGGGGCCTTCTATGGCTACACCTTC	CASKWGQGAFYGYTF
TRBV5-1	-	TRBJ2-1	-	TGCGCCAGCAGCTTGGCCTTAGTTCGAGATGAGCAGTTCTTC	CASSLALVRDEQFF
TRBV19	-	TRBJ1-1	-	TGTGCCAGTAGTACCGACAGGATCACTGAAGCTTTCTTT	CASSTDRITEAFF
TRBV5-1	TRBD1	TRBJ2-1	once	TGCGCCAGCAGCGTAAGGACAGGGTTGGATGAGCAGTTCTTC	CASSVRTGLDEQFF
TRBV6-9	TRBD1	TRBJ2-4	-	TGTGCCAGCTCCCAGCGGGACAGGGGGCCTCTAGCCAAAAACATTCAGTACTTC	CASSQRDRGPLAKNIQYF
TRBV27	-	TRBJ1-2	few	TGTGCCAGCAGTCTAGATAGGCTCGCCGATTTCTATGGCTACACCTTC	CASSLDRLADFYGYTF
TRBV6-5	-	TRBJ1-3	-	TGTGCCAGCAGTAGCACATGGGCTGGAAACACCATATATTTT	CASSSTWAGNTIYF
TRBV19	-	TRBJ2-3	-	TGTGCCAGTAGTATTCGGGCATTACCCACAGATACGCAGTATTTT	CASSIRALPTDTQYF
TRBV4-2	-	TRBJ2-7	-	TGTGCCAGCAGCTGGCGCTCCAGCGGTACGAGCTCCTACGAGCAGTACTTC	CASSWRSSGTSSYEQYF
TRBV27	-	TRBJ1-1	-	TGTGCCAGCAGAGAGAACACTGAAGCTTTCTTT	CASRENTEAFF
TRBV10-3	TRBD1	TRBJ1-1	-	TGTGCCATCAGTGAGCCTACCCAGGGGGCTGGGGGCACTGAAGCTTTCTTT	CAISEPTQGAGGTEAFF
TRBV29-1	TRBD1	TRBJ2-6	once	TGCAGCGTTGTATGGGACAGAGCCTCTGGGGCCAACGTCCTGACTTTC	CSVVWDRASGANVLTF
TRBV5-1	-	TRBJ1-3	-	TGCGCCAGCAGCTTGCAGGACTCTGGAAACACCATATATTTT	CASSLQDSGNTIYF
TRBV27	-	TRBJ2-1	-	TGTGCCAGCAGTTTATCGAATCCCGGCCTCCTCCAGGGTGAGCAGTTCTTC	CASSLSNPGLLQGEQFF
TRBV2	-	TRBJ2-2	-	TGTGCCAGCAGACCTAGCGCCACCGGGGAGCTGTTTTTT	CASRPSATGELFF
TRBV27	-	TRBJ2-1	-	TGTGCCAGCAGTTTAGGCCCCGGGCCCAATGAGCAGTTCTTC	CASSLGPGPNEQFF
TRBV5-5	TRBD2	TRBJ2-5	-	TGTGCCAGCAGCTCGGGGACTAGCGGGGGTGAGACCCAGTACTTC	CASSSGTSGGETQYF
TRBV5-1	TRBD1	TRBJ1-2	-	TGCGCCAGCAGCTTGATTACAGGGGGCGTCTCTGGCTACACCTTC	CASSLITGGVSGYTF
TRBV11-2	-	TRBJ1-3	-	TGTGCCAGCAGCAGGAACAGGTTCTCTGGAAACACCATATATTTT	CASSRNRFSGNTIYF
TRBV29-1	-	TRBJ1-1	-	TGCAGCGTGTCAGGGGTGCGAGCCACTGAAGCTTTCTTT	CSVSGVRATEAFF
TRBV4-1	-	TRBJ2-5	-	TGCGCCAGCAGCCAAGGATCGGGGTTAAAGACCCAGTACTTC	CASSQGSGLKTQYF
TRBV29-1	-	TRBJ2-2	-	TGCAGCGTTGAGTCTGAGAACACCGGGGAGCTGTTTTTT	CSVESENTGELFF
TRBV9	-	TRBJ1-1	once	TGTGCCAGCAGCGTAACCACAAGCACTGAAGCTTTCTTT	CASSVTTSTEAFF
TRBV6-5	-	TRBJ1-1	-	TGTGCCAGCAGTTACGGCAGCGTGAACACTGAAGCTTTCTTT	CASSYGSVNTEAFF
TRBV19	TRBD2	TRBJ2-1	-	TGTGCCAGTAGTATTCAGACTAGCGGGGGGGGATACAATGAGCAGTTCTTC	CASSIQTSGGGYNEQFF
TRBV11-2	TRBD1	TRBJ2-7	-	TGTGCCAGCACCCAAGGGACAGGGAAGTACGAGCAGTACTTC	CASTQGTGKYEQYF
TRBV6-5	-	TRBJ2-3	-	TGTGCCAGCGAACCCGGATGGGGTGGAGATACGCAGTATTTT	CASEPGWGGDTQYF
TRBV6-1	-	TRBJ2-3	-	TGTGCCAGCAGGCAGACCGGTTTGGGCACAGATACGCAGTATTTT	CASRQTGLGTDTQYF